This TCR beta chain appears in the sequencing data of a study of molecular identifiers for immune sequencing clone quantification. The study, taken as a whole, reports: The study found clones above 20 RNA copies held over 99% of effector molecules and under 1% in naive cells.

Concerning this clonotype itself: Its target is unknown.

Trimming at V came to 6 bases and at J to 0 bases, leaving 4 bases not matched to a gene. This CDR3 is built from 14 residues. Per the germline V gene, CDR1 is SEHNR and CDR2 is FQNEAQ (reference sequence). MiXCR, run by TCRdb on the PCR reads, gives a single entry per CDR3 protein. Of around 470,000 distinct CDR3 sequences listed, roughly 24% are singletons. Libraries for naive CD8 T cells, which were made from about 19,000 to 1,100,000 sorted cells, drew on 10%, 30% or 50% of the RNA. This clonotype was sampled from a human donor in good health. Some libraries in this study had Jurkat cell RNA spiked in. J is TRBJ2-7 and V is TRBV7-9, with 8 bases identical to TRBD2. The specimen was naive CD8+ T cells from blood, with Jurkat cell RNA spiked in. The subset here: FACS-sorted CD8+CD4-CCR7+CD45RA+ naive T cells. The chain's CDR3 is CASSQSGSSYEQYF. CDR3 in DNA: TGTGCCAGCAGTCAAAGCGGGAGCTCCTACGAGCAGTACTTC. Variable domain in full (rest from reference TRBV7-9 and TRBJ2-7): DTGVSQNPRHKITKRGQNVTFRCDPISEHNRLYWYRQTLGQGPEFLTYFQNEAQLEKSRLLSDRFSAERPKGSFSTLEIQRTEQGDSAMYLCASSQSGSSYEQYFGPGTRLTVT.